The 9 T cell receptor beta chains presented below share a single source sample, sequenced in a study of human T cells and chemical hapten exposure. Time point here: pre-sensitization, week 0. Treatment in this sample: therapeutic diphenylcyclopropenone sensitization with weekly scalp DPC. From the RACE reads, TCRdb called clonotypes with MiXCR, one entry per CDR3 protein. The sample gives approximately 41,000 distinct CDR3 sequences, 7.6% of which show up once; 1% to 1.5% is in the top ten. The sequencing used whole blood, collected in connection with sensitization to the hapten diphenylcyclopropenone (DPC). Receptors were obtained from a woman aged 45-65 years with alopecia areata. Some clones in this sample may be carry-over from other donors' samples.

This clonotype was observed a handful of times. The V and J genes are TRBV28 and TRBJ1-6, with unresolved D. In germline, CDR1 is MDHEN, CDR2 SYDVKM. The germline V and J ends were trimmed by 2 bases and 10 bases, with 9 bases remaining between them. The CDR3 is made up of 13 amino acids. The CDR3 DNA reads TGTGCCAGCAGTTTAATTGCGGAGTCACCCCTCCACTTT. Translated, it gives CASSLIAESPLHF.

This clonotype has ten or more counts. The chain employs TRBV29-1 and TRBJ2-7; the match to TRBD2 covers 11 bases. V lost 7 bases, J lost 9 bases, and 11 bases stayed unmatched. This CDR3 comprises 13 residues. Germline V gene lookup returns CDR1 SQVTM and CDR2 ANQGSEA. The chain's CDR3 is CSANSGRASRQYF. The CDR3 DNA follows: TGCAGCGCCAATAGCGGGAGGGCGTCGAGGCAGTACTTC.

The V call is TRBV21-1, the J call TRBJ2-6. TRBV21-1 represents a pseudogene. This CDR3 has 14 residues. The CDR3 reads CATPPVGGANVLTF. The CDR3 coding sequence is TGTGCCACCCCACCCGTTGGAGGGGCCAACGTCCTGACTTTC.

This clonotype was seen repeatedly, ten times or more. The rearrangement links TRBV24-1 to TRBJ2-2, with 8 bases that match TRBD1. V lost 9 bases, J lost 5 bases, and 10 bases stayed unmatched. The length of the CDR3 is 15 residues. Germline V gene lookup returns CDR1 KGHDR and CDR2 SFDVKD. The CDR3 loop reads CATRTGQAGTGELFF. The CDR3 coding sequence is TGTGCCACCCGGACGGGACAGGCCGGAACCGGGGAGCTGTTTTTT.

In its sample, this clonotype was seen many times. This chain connects TRBV20-1 to TRBJ1-1, with no clear D. V was shortened by 0 bases and J by 0 bases, with 5 bases between the two germline ends. The CDR3 sequence is 13 residues long. CDR1 and CDR2 (germline): DFQATT, SNEGSKA (reference sequence). The CDR3 nucleotides read TGCAGTGCTAGAGAGGGTCTGAACACTGAAGCTTTCTTT. It is translated as CSAREGLNTEAFF.

Here the CDR3 DNA reads TGTGCCAGCAGTGCACCGGGCGGGAGGGTTGTAGAGGAGTACTTC. Amino acids: CASSAPGGRVVEEYF. The gene calls are TRBV25-1 and TRBJ2-7, with 9 positions matching TRBD2. This CDR3 region has 15 residues. V dropped 4 bases and J dropped 11; count of bases not matched to a gene: 15. Germline CDR1 is MGHDK and CDR2 is SYGVNS.

At least ten counts were recorded for this clonotype. The chain links TRBV5-1 to TRBJ2-1; a possible D gene is TRBD2 (5 bases). The V gene lost 0 bases and the J gene lost 5 bases, with 9 bases spanning the gap. Per germline, CDR1 SGHRS and CDR2 YFSETQ. The CDR3 length is 14 residues. The CDR3 protein is CASSLVGSDNEQFF. CDR3 in DNA: TGCGCCAGCAGCTTGGTTGGTAGCGACAATGAGCAGTTCTTC.

At least ten counts were recorded for this clonotype. The V call is TRBV11-2, the J call TRBJ1-2; no definite D call. This CDR3 spans 14 amino acids. V was cut by 4 bases and J by 3 bases, with 12 bases left in between. From germline, CDR1 is SGHAT and CDR2 FQNNGV. The CDR3 is CASSSPDGYYGYTF. The CDR3 region has the DNA TGTGCCAGCAGCTCACCGGACGGATACTATGGCTACACCTTC.

On this clonotype itself: With a much larger clone just one base away, this may be a read error. The chain carries TRBV29-1 and TRBJ1-4, with unresolved D. This CDR3 contains 13 residues. The V gene's germline CDR1 is SQVTM and CDR2 ANQGSEA. CDR3 sequence reads: CSVAVTTKEKLFF. In nucleotides, the CDR3 is TGCAGCGTTGCCGTAACAACTAAAGAAAAACTGTTTTTT.